These 6 T cell receptor beta chains were sequenced from one sample in a study of technical replicates of blood from a few donors. Sequencing used immunoSEQ multiplex PCR; TCRdb keeps in-frame clones, though not all of them. The sample records 75,000 to 100,000 clones, roughly 95% being singletons. Sequencing input: T cells isolated from PBMCs. These receptors came from a human donor in good health.

The count of this clone is one. The chain has TRBV18 and TRBJ2-7; D uncertain. V was cut by 5 bases and J by 1 base, with 3 bases left in between. The CDR3 sequence is 11 residues long. Germline CDR1 reads KGHSH; CDR2 reads LQKENI. CDR3 sequence: CASSYSYEQYF. DNA of the CDR3: TGTGCCAGCTCATATTCCTACGAGCAGTACTTC.

This sequence joins TRBV5-1 and TRBJ1-1; 8 nucleotides match TRBD1. The trim removed 2 bases at V and 4 bases at J, leaving 7 bases unmatched. Germline V CDR1 and CDR2: SGHRS, YFSETQ. This CDR3 has 15 amino acids. CDR3 protein: CASSFSGGGGTEAFF. CDR3 bases: TGCGCCAGCAGCTTTTCAGGGGGCGGAGGCACTGAAGCTTTCTTT.

Comments on this clone: The sample carries other DNA sequences with the same CDR3. This chain joins TRBV6-5 and TRBJ1-1; D is unclear. The germline V and J ends were trimmed by 2 bases and 8 bases, with 6 bases remaining between them. This CDR3 is built from 11 residues. Germline CDR1 is MNHEY and CDR2 is SVGAGI. Here the CDR3 DNA reads TGTGCCAGCAGTTACGGCAGGGAAGCTTTCTTT. Encoded protein: CASSYGREAFF.

V usage is TRBV7-6 and J usage is TRBJ2-1; TRBD2 matches at 7 bases. The CDR3 contains 16 residues. Unmatched junction bases numbered 9, after V lost 5 bases and J lost 2 bases. Per germline, CDR1 SGHVS and CDR2 FNYEAQ. The CDR3 spells CASSQTSPLTYNEQFF. CDR3 coding DNA: TGTGCCAGCAGCCAGACTAGCCCTCTAACCTACAATGAGCAGTTCTTC.

Only one count was recorded for this clone. The genes are TRBV7-3 and TRBJ2-4; 11 nucleotides agree with TRBD2. With V trimmed by 5 bases and J by 5 bases, 5 bases remained unmatched. This CDR3 has 15 residues. Germline V gene lookup returns CDR1 SGHTA and CDR2 FQGTGA. The CDR3 sequence: CASSPQGLAENIQYF. CDR3 nucleotide sequence: TGTGCCAGCAGCCCCCAGGGACTAGCGGAAAACATTCAGTACTTC.

The chain links TRBV2 to TRBJ1-5; D not certain. This CDR3 is built from 16 residues. Trimming shortened V by 2 bases and J by 2 bases, and 13 bases separated the two germline ends. Germline V gene data show CDR1 as SNHLY and CDR2 as FYNNEI. CDR3 in DNA: TGTGCCAGCAGTGAATCGATGGAAGGAGGCAATCAGCCCCAGCATTTT. Translated, it gives CASSESMEGGNQPQHF.